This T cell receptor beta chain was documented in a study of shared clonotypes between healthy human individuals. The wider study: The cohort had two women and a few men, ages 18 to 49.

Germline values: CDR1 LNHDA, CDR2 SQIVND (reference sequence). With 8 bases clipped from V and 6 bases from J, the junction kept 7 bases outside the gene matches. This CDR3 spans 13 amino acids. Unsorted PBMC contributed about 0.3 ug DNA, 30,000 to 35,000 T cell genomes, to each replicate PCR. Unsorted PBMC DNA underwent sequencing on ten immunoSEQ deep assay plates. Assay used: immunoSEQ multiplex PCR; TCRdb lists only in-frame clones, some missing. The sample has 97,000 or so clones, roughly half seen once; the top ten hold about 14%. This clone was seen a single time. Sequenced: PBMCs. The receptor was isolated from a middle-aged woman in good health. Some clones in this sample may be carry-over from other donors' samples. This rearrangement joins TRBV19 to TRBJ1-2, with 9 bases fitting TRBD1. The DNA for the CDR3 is TGTGCCAGTCTGGAGAACAGGGGGCATGGCTACACCTTC. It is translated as CASLENRGHGYTF.